Included here is one T cell receptor (beta chain) sequence, with context. Its antigen is currently unknown. This CDR3 is built from 14 residues. V lost 3 bases to trimming and J lost 7 bases, with 12 bases between them. Germline values: CDR1 MNHEY, CDR2 SVGEGT. The sample comes from a study of T cells in Graves' hyperthyroidism and ophthalmopathy. Stable disease denoted Graves' hyperthyroidism without ophthalmopathy progression within 18 months. Broader study findings: Most thyroid clonotypes expanded above 0.001 appeared in blood too.

The CDR3 regions of TCR beta were amplified from RNA transcripts. RT-PCR in the first round (using the HTBI primer set) targeted the TCR CDR3. TCRdb ran MiXCR on the multiplex PCR reads and lists one entry per CDR3 protein. This table holds some 700,000 distinct CDR3 sequences, about 18% found once. The chain joins TRBV6-2 or TRBV6-3 to TRBJ1-4, with D maybe TRBD1 (5 bases). The receptor was isolated from a man aged 50 to 60 with Graves' hyperthyroidism. Sequenced input: blood. DNA of the CDR3: TGTGCCAGCAGTTATGGGGGAATGGGTGAAAAACTGTTTTTT. It translates to CASSYGGMGEKLFF.